Presented here are 17 T cell receptor beta chains from one specimen sequenced in a study of shared clonotypes between healthy human individuals. TCRdb's copy holds only in-frame clones and misses some; the assay was immunoSEQ multiplex PCR. Here the sample spans around 2.5 million clones, 93% being singletons. Sequenced material: naive CD4+ T cells from PBMCs. As for subset: CD45RA+ positively selected. Receptors originate from a young man in good health. Some clones in this sample may be carry-over from other donors' samples.

The V call is TRBV9, the J call TRBJ1-2; no clear D. V lost 1 base, J lost 4 bases, and 11 bases lay in between. Germline V gene sequence: CDR1 SGDLS, CDR2 YYNGEE. The CDR3 spans 14 residues. CDR3 sequence reads: CASSVQDLSYGYTF. The CDR3 nucleotides are TGTGCCAGCAGCGTACAGGACCTTTCCTATGGCTACACCTTC.

This rearrangement joins TRBV14 to TRBJ1-1, with 9 positions matching TRBD1. Germline assignment: CDR1 SGHDN and CDR2 FVKESK. V lost 5 bases, J lost 11 bases, and 6 bases stayed unmatched. The CDR3 loop spans 12 amino acids. The CDR3 DNA sequence: TGTGCCAGCAGCTACAGGGGGCGGATGGCTTTCTTT. This sequence encodes CASSYRGRMAFF.

For the CDR3, the DNA is TGTGCCAGCAGTTGGGGCGCATACAATGAGCAGTTCTTC. Translating gives CASSWGAYNEQFF. The chain carries TRBV6-6 and TRBJ2-1; D is perhaps TRBD1 (5 bases). V dropped 4 bases and J dropped 4 bases, with 8 bases sitting between them. Germline V gives CDR1 MNHNY, CDR2 SVGAGI (reference sequence). The length of the CDR3 is 13 residues.

J is TRBJ2-5 and V is TRBV27; perhaps TRBD2 as D (6 bases). V shed 1 base and J shed 1 base, with 16 bases lying between them. The V gene's germline CDR1 is MNHEY and CDR2 SMNVEV (reference sequence). The CDR3 is made up of 17 amino acids. CDR3 nucleotide sequence: TGTGCCAGCAGTTTATACCCGACTAGAAGGGGCCAAGAGACCCAGTACTTC. It is translated as CASSLYPTRRGQETQYF.

A single count supports this clone. V and J are TRBV5-5 and TRBJ1-3; 9 bases fit TRBD1. From germline, CDR1 is SGHKS and CDR2 YYEKEE (reference sequence). J lost 2 bases, V lost 4 bases, and 4 bases had no gene match. This CDR3 is 15 amino acids long. The CDR3 nucleotides read TGTGCCAGCAGCCTGCGGGACAGGGCTGGAAACACCATATATTTT. The encoded protein is CASSLRDRAGNTIYF.

About this clone itself: Other DNA sequences in this sample translate to the same CDR3. V usage is TRBV2 and J usage is TRBJ2-3; no firm D call. Per germline, CDR1 SNHLY and CDR2 FYNNEI. The CDR3 runs 14 residues. The V end was cut by 3 bases, the J end by 2 bases, with 9 bases between. The CDR3 is CASSEVVSTDTQYF. CDR3 in DNA: TGTGCCAGCAGTGAGGTTGTCTCCACAGATACGCAGTATTTT.

This clone was found once. The genes are TRBV7-5 and TRBJ1-5; the table's D call TRBD1 went unverified against the DNA. TRBV7-5 is an annotated pseudogene. The CDR3 is 15 amino acids. This CDR3 is CVRSCRQGSNQPQHF. The CDR3 DNA follows: TGTGTCAGAAGCTGTAGACAGGGGAGCAATCAGCCCCAGCATTTT.

J is TRBJ1-1 and V is TRBV7-9; D is uncertain. The CDR3 consists of 13 residues. V was pared by 3 bases and J by 4 bases, with 9 bases between. CDR1 SEHNR and CDR2 FQNEAQ come from the germline V gene (reference sequence). CDR3 in amino acids: CASSFIEVTEAFF. The CDR3 DNA sequence: TGTGCCAGCAGCTTCATCGAGGTCACTGAAGCTTTCTTT.

V gene TRBV5-1 combines with J gene TRBJ1-2; possible D gene TRBD1, 5 bases. The V gene's germline CDR1 is SGHRS and CDR2 YFSETQ. Trimming cost V 4 bases and J 3 bases, with 10 bases left between them. The CDR3 spans 13 residues. The CDR3 here is CASSQGTDYGYTF. The DNA of the CDR3 is TGCGCCAGCAGCCAAGGGACTGACTATGGCTACACCTTC.

The rearrangement links TRBV5-1 to TRBJ2-5, with D perhaps being TRBD1 or TRBD2 (5 bases each). Germline CDR1 is SGHRS and CDR2 is YFSETQ. This CDR3 contains 14 residues. Trimming took 4 bases from V and 5 from J, leaving 15 bases between them. The CDR3 loop is CASSPVLGVETQYF. The DNA for the CDR3 is TGCGCCAGCAGCCCGGTTTTGGGGGTGGAGACCCAGTACTTC.

This clone was seen once. This CDR3 is also generated by other DNA sequences in the sample. This chain links TRBV28 with TRBJ2-5; 7 bases map to TRBD1. V lost 4 bases to trimming and J lost 2 bases; unmatched junction nucleotides: 7. This CDR3 is 15 amino acids long. Per germline, CDR1 MDHEN and CDR2 SYDVKM. The CDR3 DNA is TGTGCCAGCAGTTCGCCGGGACAGACACAAGAGACCCAGTACTTC. This sequence encodes CASSSPGQTQETQYF.

The chain has TRBV4-2 and TRBJ2-7, with 7 bases identical to TRBD2. J gave up 6 bases and V 1 base, and 9 bases lay outside the gene matches. The CDR3 is made up of 15 amino acids. The germline V gene has CDR1 LGHNA and CDR2 YNFKEQ. The CDR3: CASSQGIFGGSEQYF. DNA for the CDR3: TGTGCCAGCAGCCAAGGTATCTTCGGGGGGAGCGAGCAGTACTTC.

As for this clone: In the same sample, other DNA sequences code for this CDR3. V usage is TRBV5-1 and J usage is TRBJ1-1; 8 bases line up with TRBD1. Germline CDR1 is SGHRS and CDR2 is YFSETQ. The CDR3 loop spans 14 amino acids. Trimming at V came to 2 bases and at J to 1 base, leaving 1 base not matched to a gene. The CDR3 bases are TGCGCCAGCAGCTTAACAGGGGGGAACACTGAAGCTTTCTTT. Its protein product is CASSLTGGNTEAFF.

The chain recombines TRBV29-1 with TRBJ1-2; 8 bases agree with TRBD1. The CDR3 spans 16 residues. Germline V gives CDR1 SQVTM, CDR2 ANQGSEA. Trimming cost V 5 bases and J 0 bases; bases outside gene matches: 11. The CDR3 loop reads CSVSVGTGISNYGYTF. In nucleotides, the CDR3 is TGCAGCGTTTCCGTCGGGACAGGAATTTCTAACTATGGCTACACCTTC.

The gene calls are TRBV5-8 and TRBJ2-6; TRBD1 matches at 7 bases. The V gene's germline CDR1 is SGHTS and CDR2 YDEGEE. The V and J ends lost 4 bases and 0 bases, in that order; junction bases with no gene match: 7. CDR3 size: 17 residues. The CDR3 region is CASSKRQGLSGANVLTF. The CDR3 DNA is TGTGCCAGCAGCAAAAGACAGGGCCTCTCTGGGGCCAACGTCCTGACTTTC.

As for this clone: The same CDR3 is also encoded by other DNA sequences in this sample. The gene calls are TRBV4-1 and TRBJ2-7; D remains unclear. In germline, CDR1 is MGHRA, CDR2 YSYEKL. This CDR3 is built from 14 residues. Trimming removed 4 bases from V and 0 bases from J, with 10 bases in between. CDR3 sequence: CASSRRTDSYEQYF. The DNA for the CDR3 is TGCGCCAGCAGCCGACGGACGGACTCCTACGAGCAGTACTTC.

V and J are TRBV19 and TRBJ2-7, with D hard to call. Deletions cut 6 bases from V and 1 base from J, with 10 bases between. CDR1 and CDR2 from the germline V gene are LNHDA and SQIVND (reference sequence). This CDR3 has 13 amino acids. The DNA for the CDR3 is TGTGCCAGTAGCTTCGACCCATCCTACGAGCAGTACTTC. It yields the protein CASSFDPSYEQYF. Together with reference TRBV19 and TRBJ2-7, the CDR3 gives the full variable domain: DGGITQSPKYLFRKEGQNVTLSCEQNLNHDAMYWYRQDPGQGLRLIYYSQIVNDFQKGDIAEGYSVSREKKESFPLTVTSAQKNPTAFYLCASSFDPSYEQYFGPGTRLTVT.